Presented here are 5 T cell receptor beta chains from one specimen sequenced in a study of shared clonotypes between healthy human individuals (dated by TCRdb to the early 2020s). Library prep was done by the immunoSEQ multiplex PCR assay. This is the immuneACCESS table as TCRdb keeps it, with only in-frame sequences that have V and J called. A part of the clones is gone; compared with another copy, unresolved V genes explain less than half, and the rest is unexplained. The sample has 1,500,000 or so clones on record, around 97% of them singletons. The ten top clones hold over 1% of the sample. The sample comprised naive CD4+ T cells sorted from blood. In light of the paper, this sample's cell subset or site label describes: CD45RA+ positively selected. Receptors were obtained from a man aged 30-40 years in good health.

The chain is built from TRBV18 and TRBJ1-1, with D possibly matching TRBD1 (5 bases). Trimming removed 5 bases at V and 5 bases at J, with 12 bases between. The CDR3 has 13 residues. CDR1 KGHSH and CDR2 LQKENI come from the germline V gene. CDR3 loop: CASSGERGTEAFF. CDR3 nucleotides: TGTGCCAGCTCAGGGGAGAGGGGAACTGAAGCTTTCTTT.

This clone was observed once. The chain links TRBV6-5 to TRBJ2-7; 12 bases map to TRBD2. This CDR3 comprises 15 residues. The germline V gene encodes CDR1 MNHEY and CDR2 SVGAGI. Losses at the gene ends were 6 bases for V and 2 bases for J; bases not matched to a gene: 5. The CDR3 DNA reads as TGTGCCAGCAGACCCTGGACTAGCGGGACCTACGAGCAGTACTTC. Amino acids: CASRPWTSGTYEQYF.

The rearrangement uses TRBV18 and TRBJ2-5, with 7 bases identical to TRBD1. This CDR3 contains 15 residues. Unmatched junction bases numbered 9, after V lost 4 bases and J lost 4 bases. Germline lookup yields CDR1 KGHSH and CDR2 LQKENI. DNA of the CDR3: TGTGCCAGCTCACTACAAGGGGGCTGGGCAGAGACCCAGTACTTC. Protein: CASSLQGGWAETQYF.

This sequence joins TRBV9 and TRBJ1-3, with a tentative D call TRBD1 (5 bases). The CDR3 runs 15 residues. With 5 bases removed from V and 4 bases from J, the gap between germline ends came to 16 bases. CDR1 SGDLS and CDR2 YYNGEE come from the germline V gene. For the CDR3, the DNA is TGTGCCAGCAGTCCCACCGGGACCTTCGGAAACACCATATATTTT. Residues: CASSPTGTFGNTIYF.

Note on this clone: One end of the junction fails to match germline, which may point to a read error. The rearrangement links TRBV7-7 to TRBJ2-3; no clear D gene. This CDR3 region has 16 residues. Germline CDR1 is SSHAT and CDR2 is FNYEAQ (reference sequence). CDR3 sequence: CASSLCDWRRTDTQYF. CDR3 sequence (DNA): TGTGCTAGCAGCTTATGTGACTGGAGAAGGACAGATACGCAGTATTTT.